The 24 T cell receptor beta chains below come from one sample, sequenced in a study of T cell responses to AZD1222 COVID-19 vaccine. Repertoires were generated with immunoSEQ multiplex PCR, while TCRdb's copy carries only in-frame clones and drops some. Here the sample spans 100,000 or so clones, 70% to 90% being singletons. The sample was peripheral blood, taken on day 0 of AZD1222 vaccination. These receptor sequences come from an adult in good health.

The rearrangement uses TRBV19 and TRBJ2-3; 7 nucleotides agree with TRBD2. The V gene end was trimmed by 5 bases and the J gene end by 4 bases; junction bases not matched to a gene: 12. The CDR3 runs to 16 residues. From germline, CDR1 is LNHDA and CDR2 SQIVND (reference sequence). CDR3 coding DNA: TGTGCCAGTAGTGCATTCGGGGGGTCGGTGGCAGATACGCAGTATTTT. It codes for CASSAFGGSVADTQYF. Looking up the rest from reference TRBV19 and TRBJ2-3 gives the full variable domain: DGGITQSPKYLFRKEGQNVTLSCEQNLNHDAMYWYRQDPGQGLRLIYYSQIVNDFQKGDIAEGYSVSREKKESFPLTVTSAQKNPTAFYLCASSAFGGSVADTQYFGPGTRLTVL.

The chain carries TRBV9 and TRBJ1-1; D is ambiguous. V dropped 0 bases and J dropped 8 bases, with 17 bases sitting between them. The CDR3 covers 15 residues. Germline CDR1 SGDLS, CDR2 YYNGEE. CDR3: CASSVATVRAGEAFF. In DNA form, the CDR3 reads TGTGCCAGCAGCGTAGCTACTGTTAGGGCAGGAGAAGCTTTCTTT. The full variable domain, in which reference TRBV9 and TRBJ1-1 provide the parts outside the CDR3, is DSGVTQTPKHLITATGQRVTLRCSPRSGDLSVYWYQQSLDQGLQFLIQYYNGEERAKGNILERFSAQQFPDLHSELNLSSLELGDSALYFCASSVATVRAGEAFFGQGTRLTVV.

This chain links TRBV20-1 with TRBJ2-5; tentative D call: TRBD2 (5 bases). Looked up from germline, CDR1 is DFQATT and CDR2 is SNEGSKA (reference sequence). The V end was cut by 5 bases, the J end by 3 bases, with 7 bases between. This CDR3 comprises 11 residues. In DNA, the CDR3 is TGCAGTGCTTGGACTGAAGAGACCCAGTACTTC. Translation gives CSAWTEETQYF.

J is TRBJ2-1 and V is TRBV21-1. TRBV21-1 is flagged as a pseudogene. The CDR3 loop spans 16 amino acids. CDR3 residues: CASSRLLGATYNEQFF. In DNA form, the CDR3 reads TGTGCCAGCAGCAGACTGCTCGGGGCTACCTACAATGAGCAGTTCTTC.

This chain uses TRBV10-3 with TRBJ1-1; a weak D match, TRBD1 (5 bases). Trimming shortened V by 5 bases and J by 1 base, and 14 bases separated the two germline ends. Germline V CDR1 and CDR2: ENHRY, SYGVKD. This CDR3 region has 15 residues. The CDR3 DNA is TGTGCCATCAGTATGAACCGGGACGGGAACACTGAAGCTTTCTTT. Translation: CAISMNRDGNTEAFF.

The chain is built from TRBV6-2 or TRBV6-3 and TRBJ1-5; D ambiguous. The germline V gene has CDR1 MNHEY and CDR2 SVGEGT. CDR3 length: 18 amino acids. V was pared by 5 bases and J by 6 bases, with 26 bases between. The CDR3 loop is CASSRTPAPGSRGQPQHF. Here the CDR3 DNA reads TGTGCCAGCAGTCGTACCCCTGCCCCGGGTTCTCGTGGTCAGCCCCAGCATTTT.

This clone was recorded once. The CDR3 DNA is TGTGCCACAACCCCCGGGAACACCGGGGAGCTGTTTTTT. It encodes CATTPGNTGELFF. The chain joins TRBV28 to TRBJ2-2, with D uncertain. Germline assignment: CDR1 MDHEN and CDR2 SYDVKM. V gave up 10 bases and J gave up 1 base, with 10 bases separating them. The CDR3 length is 13 residues.

This sequence joins TRBV7-2 and TRBJ2-7; 10 bases align to TRBD2. Germline V gives CDR1 SGHTA, CDR2 FQGNSA. The CDR3 sequence is 16 residues long. V dropped 1 base and J dropped 2; count of bases not matched to a gene: 5. The CDR3 DNA reads as TGTGCCAGCAGCTTAGTATCAGCGGGGGGGCCCTACGAGCAGTACTTC. This encodes CASSLVSAGGPYEQYF.

V usage is TRBV7-8 and J usage is TRBJ2-7, with TRBD2 matching over 7 bases. Trimming took 5 bases from V and 5 from J; bases not matched to a gene: 12. The CDR3 totals 15 residues. The germline gives CDR1 SGHVS, CDR2 FQNEAQ. The CDR3 is CASSQGGGGFDEQYF. In nucleotides, the CDR3 is TGTGCCAGCAGCCAAGGCGGGGGTGGTTTCGACGAGCAGTACTTC.

The chain employs TRBV11-3 and TRBJ2-1; 8 bases align to TRBD2. Germline CDR1 is SGHNT and CDR2 is YENEEA. CDR3 length: 16 residues. Trimming cost V 5 bases and J 7 bases; bases outside gene matches: 13. CDR3 region: CASSPYDRVAGNEQFF. DNA of the CDR3: TGTGCCAGCAGCCCGTACGACCGGGTAGCGGGAAATGAGCAGTTCTTC.

This clone came up a few times. The chain carries TRBV6-5 and TRBJ2-7; D may be TRBD2 (5 bases). The CDR3 spans 14 residues. The V end lost 6 bases, the J end lost 2 bases, and 14 bases lay between the germline ends. Germline CDR1 is MNHEY and CDR2 is SVGAGI. CDR3 sequence (DNA): TGTGCCAGCAGAACCCTACTAGGGACCTACGAGCAGTACTTC. Protein product: CASRTLLGTYEQYF.

The chain is built from TRBV2 and TRBJ2-5; possible D gene TRBD2, 6 bases. The CDR3 loop spans 15 amino acids. CDR1 SNHLY and CDR2 FYNNEI come from the germline V gene. V gave up 3 bases and J gave up 4 bases, with 15 bases separating them. The CDR3 region has the DNA TGTGCCAGCAGTGACGAGTCGGCCGGGGGAGAGACCCAGTACTTC. Its translation is CASSDESAGGETQYF.

This sequence joins TRBV7-8 and TRBJ2-5; 10 nucleotides align to TRBD2. Per germline, CDR1 SGHVS and CDR2 FQNEAQ. This CDR3 region has 15 residues. V lost 5 bases and J lost 10; bases outside the gene matches: 13. The CDR3 is CASSPSGGPDLDQYF. As DNA, the CDR3 is TGTGCCAGCAGCCCTAGCGGGGGCCCAGATTTGGACCAGTACTTC. Looking up the rest from reference TRBV7-8 and TRBJ2-5 gives the full variable domain: GAGVSQSPRYKVAKRGQDVALRCDPISGHVSLFWYQQALGQGPEFLTYFQNEAQLDKSGLPSDRFFAERPEGSVSTLKIQRTQQEDSAVYLCASSPSGGPDLDQYFGPGTRLLVL.

V usage is TRBV11-2 and J usage is TRBJ1-2; 8 bases are a match to TRBD1. Per germline, CDR1 SGHAT and CDR2 FQNNGV. V shed 6 bases, J shed 4 bases, and the junction held 7 bases outside the gene matches. The CDR3 has 14 amino acids. The CDR3: CASSPSGTGYGYTF. The DNA for the CDR3 is TGTGCCAGCAGTCCATCCGGGACAGGCTATGGCTACACCTTC.

The chain employs TRBV7-8 and TRBJ2-7; D may be TRBD1 (5 bases). The CDR3 contains 13 residues. Germline V lookup: CDR1 SGHVS, CDR2 FQNEAQ. Trimming left V 5 bases short and J 4 bases short, with 12 bases between. The CDR3 DNA follows: TGTGCCAGCAGCACAAGGAAGGGGTACGAGCAGTACTTC. It yields the protein CASSTRKGYEQYF.

V gene TRBV6-5 combines with J gene TRBJ1-4; a possible D gene is TRBD1 (6 bases). Germline loops: CDR1 MNHEY, CDR2 SVGAGI. The CDR3 consists of 12 residues. The V gene lost 6 bases and the J gene lost 11 bases, with 13 bases spanning the gap. The CDR3 loop is CASRDTGLKLFF. The CDR3 DNA follows: TGTGCCAGCAGGGACACAGGGCTGAAACTGTTTTTT.

The J gene is TRBJ2-2, the V gene TRBV14; 9 positions match TRBD1. Germline V gene sequence: CDR1 SGHDN, CDR2 FVKESK. The CDR3 has 14 amino acids. Losses at the gene ends were 5 bases for V and 8 bases for J; bases not matched to a gene: 6. CDR3 residues: CASSSHRGPGELFF. In DNA form, the CDR3 reads TGTGCCAGCAGCTCCCACAGGGGGCCAGGGGAGCTGTTTTTT.

This clone showed up just a few times. The V gene is TRBV7-9, the J gene TRBJ1-2; D is possibly TRBD1 (6 bases). The germline CDR1 and CDR2 sequences are SEHNR and FQNEAQ (reference sequence). CDR3 size: 17 residues. Trimming left V 4 bases short and J 2 bases short, with 20 bases between. The CDR3 sequence: CASSSEGQGLLNYGYTF. In DNA form, the CDR3 reads TGTGCCAGCAGCTCTGAGGGGCAGGGGCTGCTAAACTATGGCTACACCTTC.

The chain combines TRBV6-1 with TRBJ1-5; D gene ambiguous. From germline, CDR1 is MNHNS and CDR2 SASEGT. V lost 1 base and J lost 11, with 12 bases in between. The CDR3 sequence is 13 residues long. Written as DNA, the CDR3 is TGTGCCAGCAGTGAAGGATCCCCGGGTACCCAGCATTTT. Translated, it gives CASSEGSPGTQHF.

The chain is built from TRBV2 and TRBJ2-3; D call uncertain. From germline, CDR1 is SNHLY and CDR2 FYNNEI. This CDR3 is 15 amino acids long. Trimming cost V 0 bases and J 5 bases, with 12 bases left between them. For the CDR3, the DNA is TGTGCCAGCAGTGAAGCGACGTTGTCGGGAGATACGCAGTATTTT. Translated: CASSEATLSGDTQYF.

The rearrangement joins TRBV6-2 or TRBV6-3 to TRBJ1-3, with 7 bases that match TRBD1. The V segment lost 5 bases and the J segment 2 bases; nucleotides outside the gene matches: 6. Germline CDR1 reads MNHEY; CDR2 reads SVGEGT. The CDR3 length is 15 residues. The CDR3 sequence: CASSRSGTAGNTIYF. The CDR3 nucleotides read TGTGCCAGCAGTCGCTCCGGGACAGCTGGAAACACCATATATTTT.

This clone was recorded only once. The gene calls are TRBV28 and TRBJ1-1; no firm D call. The CDR3 loop spans 15 amino acids. The germline V gene has CDR1 MDHEN and CDR2 SYDVKM. V was cut by 2 bases and J by 1 base, with 11 bases left in between. In DNA, the CDR3 is TGTGCCAGCAGTTTAACTCCTGTACCGAACACTGAAGCTTTCTTT. Its protein product is CASSLTPVPNTEAFF.

The chain uses TRBV4-3 and TRBJ1-2; D not certain. This CDR3 spans 13 amino acids. Deletions cut 2 bases from V and 3 bases from J, with 7 bases between. Germline assignment: CDR1 LGHNA and CDR2 YSLEER. CDR3 bases: TGCGCCAGCAGCCAAATCGGACACTATGGCTACACCTTC. Amino acid sequence: CASSQIGHYGYTF.

The gene calls are TRBV4-3 and TRBJ2-1; 8 nucleotides line up with TRBD2. The CDR3 consists of 15 residues. Germline V lookup: CDR1 LGHNA, CDR2 YSLEER. Trimming took 1 base from V and 7 from J; bases not matched to a gene: 6. The CDR3 DNA is TGCGCCAGCAGCCAAGTTATGGCTAGCGGGAATGAGCAGTTCTTC. Translating it yields CASSQVMASGNEQFF.